A single sample is the source of the 9 T cell receptor beta chains below, sequenced in a study of cytomegalovirus exposure and HLA in healthy donors. Amplification used 60 Vbeta primers and 13 Jbeta primers. The protocol was immunoSEQ multiplex PCR, while the TCRdb copy is restricted to in-frame clones and leaves out a portion. The data hold roughly 140,000 clones, with around 79% observed a single time. The sequencing input was PBMCs. The receptors were sampled from a woman aged 40 to 50 in good health and CMV-seropositive.

The V and J genes are TRBV2 and TRBJ2-2; D is perhaps TRBD2 (5 bases). Germline CDR1 SNHLY, CDR2 FYNNEI. This CDR3 is 14 amino acids long. V lost 10 bases and J 6 bases, leaving 18 bases between the germline ends. The CDR3 DNA follows: TGTGCCACCACGAAAATCCTCGGGGCCGGGGAGCTGTTTTTT. This translates into CATTKILGAGELFF.

The chain uses TRBV6-6 and TRBJ2-1, with D possibly matching TRBD2 (5 bases). CDR3 length: 12 amino acids. Germline CDR1 reads MNHNY; CDR2 reads SVGAGI (reference sequence). V was shortened by 3 bases and J by 7 bases, with 7 bases between the two germline ends. In nucleotides, the CDR3 is TGTGCCAGCAGTTATTTAGCGAATGAGCAGTTCTTC. This gives the protein CASSYLANEQFF.

The chain combines TRBV6-5 with TRBJ1-1; no clear D gene. The CDR3 sequence is 12 residues long. Trimming shortened V by 5 bases and J by 4 bases, and 8 bases separated the two germline ends. Germline-derived CDR1 and CDR2 are MNHEY and SVGAGI. Here the CDR3 DNA reads TGTGCCAGCAGTCCACCCAGCACTGAAGCTTTCTTT. Translated: CASSPPSTEAFF.

This chain connects TRBV5-1 to TRBJ1-1; no clear D gene. Germline assignment: CDR1 SGHRS and CDR2 YFSETQ. V dropped 0 bases and J dropped 2 bases, with 8 bases sitting between them. The CDR3 contains 14 residues. CDR3 nucleotide sequence: TGCGCCAGCAGCTTGGGAGGTATCAACACTGAAGCTTTCTTT. This codes for CASSLGGINTEAFF. Together with reference TRBV5-1 and TRBJ1-1, the CDR3 gives the full variable domain: KAGVTQTPRYLIKTRGQQVTLSCSPISGHRSVSWYQQTPGQGLQFLFEYFSETQRNKGNFPGRFSGRQFSNSRSEMNVSTLELGDSALYLCASSLGGINTEAFFGQGTRLTVV.

In its sample, this clone was seen a few times. The V gene is TRBV7-3, the J gene TRBJ2-7; 12 bases align to TRBD2. From germline, CDR1 is SGHTA and CDR2 FQGTGA. The CDR3 has 19 residues. With 11 bases clipped from V and 4 bases from J, the junction kept 24 bases outside the gene matches. The CDR3 DNA reads TGTGCCGCAAAGAGGGCCACTAGCGGGGGGCCGAGGGGGGCTTACGAGCAGTACTTC. Translation: CAAKRATSGGPRGAYEQYF.

V usage is TRBV9 and J usage is TRBJ1-2; D might be TRBD1 (5 bases). Germline CDR1 reads SGDLS; CDR2 reads YYNGEE. CDR3 length: 13 amino acids. Trimming removed 0 bases at V and 8 bases at J, with 11 bases between. The CDR3 DNA is TGTGCCAGCAGCGTAGCAGGGTTCGGGGGCTACACCTTC. Its translation: CASSVAGFGGYTF.

This chain links TRBV2 with TRBJ2-7, with D unclear. Trimming cost V 0 bases and J 2 bases, with 11 bases left between them. The V gene's germline CDR1 is SNHLY and CDR2 FYNNEI. This CDR3 comprises 15 residues. CDR3 loop: CASSEAPRLAYEQYF. The CDR3 nucleotides read TGTGCCAGCAGTGAAGCCCCCAGGCTTGCCTACGAGCAGTACTTC.

V usage is TRBV2 and J usage is TRBJ2-3; 9 bases are a match to TRBD1. With 4 bases clipped from V and 3 bases from J, the junction kept 2 bases outside the gene matches. This CDR3 is 14 amino acids long. Germline-derived CDR1 and CDR2 are SNHLY and FYNNEI. CDR3 residues: CASSGQGVTDTQYF. The CDR3 DNA reads as TGTGCCAGCAGTGGACAGGGGGTAACAGATACGCAGTATTTT.

The chain recombines TRBV18 with TRBJ1-5; D might be TRBD1 (6 bases). The CDR3 has 15 residues. Trimming stripped 2 bases from V and 3 bases from J, with 11 bases between. Germline values: CDR1 KGHSH, CDR2 LQKENI. The CDR3 DNA is TGTGCCAGCTCACCAGACACAGGGAACAATCAGCCCCAGCATTTT. Translated, it gives CASSPDTGNNQPQHF.